The entry that follows covers one TCR beta chain sequence. The data stem from a study of blood T cell repertoires in COVID-19. The wider study: Whether acute or convalescent, the COVID-19 samples came from the United States, Italy and Spain.

Method: immunoSEQ multiplex PCR; TCRdb's copy keeps in-frame clones and lacks some. The sample lists about 480,000 clones; about 91% were seen once. What was sequenced was peripheral blood. The receptor's source is a woman in her forties or fifties with COVID-19, enrolled during active disease.

CDR3 bases: TGTGCCTGGAGTGTATCTGGGGGGGGAAATTCACCCCTCCACTTT. It yields the protein CAWSVSGGGNSPLHF. The rearrangement uses TRBV30 and TRBJ1-6; perhaps TRBD1 as D (5 bases). Looked up from germline, CDR1 is GTSNPN and CDR2 is SVGIG (reference sequence). The CDR3 is 15 residues long. Trimming took off 0 bases at V and 7 bases at J, with 13 bases between the two ends.